This entry describes one T cell receptor beta chain. The entry originates in a study of response to subunit inactivated influenza vaccine. TCRdb itself ran the RT-PCR reads through MiXCR, one entry per CDR3 protein. The table has approximately 700,000 distinct CDR3 sequences, approximately 15% seen once; the top ten hold 5.5% to 7%. The CDR3 contains 15 residues. The germline V gene has CDR1 SEHNR and CDR2 FQNEAQ (reference sequence). Trimming removed 5 bases from V and 2 bases from J; junction bases left unmatched: 7. Material: PBMCs from blood, obtained around two weeks before vaccination. The source is a man aged 50 or older who received an inactivated influenza vaccine. The chain recombines TRBV7-9 with TRBJ2-3; 7 bases agree with TRBD1. The CDR3 sequence: CASSLLGTATDTQYF. CDR3 in DNA: TGTGCCAGCAGCCTACTCGGGACAGCCACAGATACGCAGTATTTT.